Given below is one T cell receptor (beta chain) in context. Its antigen remains undetermined. No base quality information exists; no much larger clone differs at one position. These data originate in a study of T cell changes during pregnancy in multiple sclerosis (dated by TCRdb to about 2019). Study-wide context: The study looked at changes in the T cell repertoire across pregnancy in women with multiple sclerosis.

Library prep was done by the immunoSEQ multiplex PCR assay. TCRdb holds this immuneACCESS table with in-frame rearrangements only. Some clones are missing; in checked studies, unresolved V genes explain under half, and the rest has no known cause. The sample contains some 99,000 clones, approximately 93% of them found a single time. Of the sample, roughly 0.95% falls within the top ten clones. This sequence was found in a female donor with multiple sclerosis, enrolled in a pregnancy study. The sample in question was peripheral blood, obtained after pregnancy.

The CDR3: CASSSPSGTSGRAGDTQYF. The DNA reads TGTGCCAGCAGTTCACCCTCCGGGACTAGCGGGAGGGCGGGTGATACGCAGTATTTT. This receptor chain uses TRBV27 and TRBJ2-3; TRBD2 lines up with 16 middle nucleotides. Trimmed from V: 4 bases; trimmed from J: 6 bases; junction bases lacking a gene match: 13. The germline V gene (reference sequence) sets CDR1 to MNHEY and CDR2 to SMNVEV. From the cysteine up to the phenylalanine, the CDR3 has a length of 19 residues. Of the read, only the CDR3 DNA is kept; its 57 bases are in frame from base 1.